This T cell receptor beta chain was found in a study of glioma-infiltrating T cells after dendritic cell vaccination. Fresh-frozen tumor tissue and more than two years of survival data were available for all. All glioblastoma patients lacked an isocitrate dehydrogenase mutation. The immunoSEQ assay amplified TCRB CDR3 from up to 2 ug DNA. This table comes from immunoSEQ multiplex PCR, and its TCRdb copy is limited to in-frame clones, with some not included. The sample lists about 36,000 clones; 82% were seen once. The TCR originated in a human donor with glioblastoma. This material consisted of blood, taken before dendritic cell vaccination.

This chain's CDR3 is CASSPQGLPTDTQYF. The CDR3 DNA reads as TGTGCCAGCAGCCCTCAGGGCTTGCCCACAGATACGCAGTATTTT. The chain employs TRBV9 and TRBJ2-3; D perhaps matches TRBD1 (5 bases). CDR3 length equals 15 residues. Germline-derived CDR1 and CDR2 are SGDLS and YYNGEE. Trimming cost V 4 bases and J 2 bases, with 14 bases left between them.